This passage covers 2 T cell receptor beta chains from one sample sequenced in a study of CD8 T cells in Susac syndrome. RNA amounts of about 0.45 to 1 ug underwent reverse transcription with random hexamers. TCRdb redid the calling of the immunoSEQ multiplex PCR reads with MiXCR, one entry per CDR3 protein. The table records around 150,000 distinct CDR3 sequences, about 94% of them present only once. The sequenced material came from CD4+ T cells from PBMCs. The receptors were gathered from a human donor in good health.

This chain links TRBV29-1 with TRBJ2-5; 10 bases line up with TRBD2. The CDR3 is 15 amino acids. Germline V gene sequence: CDR1 SQVTM, CDR2 ANQGSEA. V lost 6 bases to trimming and J lost 2 bases; unmatched junction nucleotides: 9. The CDR3 DNA is TGCAGCGTCACACCTCTAGCGGGGGAACAAGAGACCCAGTACTTC. Its protein is CSVTPLAGEQETQYF.

This clonotype was found once. The rearrangement joins TRBV27 to TRBJ2-7; the D call may be TRBD1 or TRBD2 (5 bases each). The CDR3 extends over 13 amino acids. Deletions cut 8 bases from V and 5 bases from J, with 16 bases between. CDR1 and CDR2 (germline): MNHEY, SMNVEV (reference sequence). In DNA form, the CDR3 reads TGTGCCAGCCGTCCAACTGGGACCGACGAGCAGTACTTC. It translates to CASRPTGTDEQYF.